A single sample is the source of the 4 T cell receptor beta chains below, sequenced in a study of beta chain features in type 1 diabetes. Overall study findings and caveats: TCRB CDR3 length was moderately but significantly reduced in all four CD4+ subsets of Type 1 diabetes patients.

Antigens of these TCRs are unknown. Of the isolated RNA, all was reverse transcribed, and so the sequenced material was expressed TCRB transcripts. Assay: immunoSEQ multiplex PCR; the TCRdb copy retains only in-frame clones and omits some. The profile covers under 300,000 clones, with around 9.9% appearing a single time and more than 0.015% taken by the ten largest. The source material was naive CD4+ T cells from blood. All receptors come from a man aged 25 to 40 with type 1 diabetes.

In its sample, this clone was seen a few times. At one end, the junction sequence differs from germline, possibly due to a read error. V gene TRBV2 combines with J gene TRBJ2-1; D assignment may be TRBD1 or TRBD2 (6 bases each). Germline V gene lookup returns CDR1 SNHLY and CDR2 FYNNEI. CDR3 size: 16 residues. The CDR3 DNA reads TGTGCCAGCAGGGAAGGGGGGCTCAGGGACCTCAATGAGCAGTTCTTC. Translated: CASREGGLRDLNEQFF. Full variable domain (remainder filled in from reference TRBV2 and TRBJ2-1): EPEVTQTPSHQVTQMGQEVILRCVPISNHLYFYWYRQILGQKVEFLVSFYNNEISEKSEIFDDQFSVERPDGSNFTLKIRSTKLEDSAMYFCASREGGLRDLNEQFFGPGTRLTVL.

This clone was observed a handful of times. The CDR3 spells CASSEYSGNGGYTF. The CDR3 nucleotides read TGTGCCAGCAGTGAATATTCAGGGAATGGTGGCTACACCTTC. The chain joins TRBV25-1 to TRBJ1-2; D may be TRBD1 (5 bases). Trimming stripped 0 bases from V and 7 bases from J, with 12 bases between. The germline V gene has CDR1 MGHDK and CDR2 SYGVNS. The CDR3 is 14 residues long.

The J gene is TRBJ2-7, the V gene TRBV10-3; 7 bases agree with TRBD1. V was pared by 7 bases and J by 5 bases, with 8 bases of the junction left unmatched. The CDR3 loop spans 13 amino acids. The germline V gene has CDR1 ENHRY and CDR2 SYGVKD. The CDR3 DNA sequence: TGTGCCATCACACGACAGGGTAATGACGAGCAGTACTTC. Protein: CAITRQGNDEQYF.

The V gene is TRBV5-4, the J gene TRBJ2-7; 10 bases map to TRBD1. Germline V lookup: CDR1 SGHNT, CDR2 YYREEE (reference sequence). This CDR3 is built from 14 residues. The junction had 5 bases not matched to a gene; V was cut back by 3 bases and J by 5 bases. CDR3 in amino acids: CASSWGGQGNEQYF. The CDR3 DNA follows: TGTGCCAGCAGCTGGGGGGGACAGGGGAACGAGCAGTACTTC.